The T cell receptor (beta chain) described here comes from a study of T-cell memory formation after mild COVID-19. TCRdb re-analysed the 5' RACE reads in MiXCR, keeping a single row per CDR3 protein. The sample has roughly 480,000 distinct CDR3 sequences; roughly 23% are singletons. Looked up from germline, CDR1 is SGHRS and CDR2 is YFSETQ. With V trimmed by 4 bases and J by 4 bases, 6 bases remained unmatched. The CDR3 length is 15 residues. In this sample, this clonotype turned up a few times. The sequence came from an adult woman who had mild COVID-19 (a few samples of this study predate the infection). Cell type and time point are not known. The J gene is TRBJ2-5, the V gene TRBV5-1; TRBD2 aligns across 11 bases. The sample taken for sequencing was PBMCs or a T cell subset sorted from them (not recorded which). The DNA for the CDR3 is TGCGCCAGCAGCATTACTAGCGGGAGCGGAGAGACCCAGTACTTC. Amino acid sequence: CASSITSGSGETQYF.